This T cell receptor (beta chain) appears in the sequencing data of a study of OX40 agonist ivuxolimab in advanced cancers. Regarding the study as a whole: Among patients with partial responses at 0.1-3.0 mg/kg, clonal expansion was among the lowest. Among T cells, CD8+ cells averaged more expanded clones than CD4+ cells.

Autoimmune disease history or systemic immunosuppression led to patients being barred. The investigators sampled blood at baseline, at cycle 4 day 1, and at cycle 7 day 1. Germline CDR1 reads SQVTM; CDR2 reads ANQGSEA. The CDR3 has 14 residues. Sequenced by immunoSEQ multiplex PCR; TCRdb stores in-frame clones only, minus some. The data contain around 62,000 clones, roughly nine tenths of them seen just once; the ten biggest clones take up about 0.3%. Regarding this clone: Its antigen remains unidentified. The junction departs from the called germline gene at one end, perhaps through a read error. Different DNA sequences within this sample yield the same CDR3.

Sequenced here: CD4+ or CD8+ T cells sorted from blood, sampled in a trial of the OX40 agonist ivuxolimab. The origin of this receptor is an adult with an advanced solid tumor such as melanoma, head and neck, liver or kidney cancer. The chain combines TRBV29-1 with TRBJ1-5, with D possibly TRBD1 on 5 matching bases. The CDR3 DNA sequence: TGCAGCGCAACATCAGGGTGGGGCAATCAGCCCCAACATTTT. Its protein product is CSATSGWGNQPQHF.